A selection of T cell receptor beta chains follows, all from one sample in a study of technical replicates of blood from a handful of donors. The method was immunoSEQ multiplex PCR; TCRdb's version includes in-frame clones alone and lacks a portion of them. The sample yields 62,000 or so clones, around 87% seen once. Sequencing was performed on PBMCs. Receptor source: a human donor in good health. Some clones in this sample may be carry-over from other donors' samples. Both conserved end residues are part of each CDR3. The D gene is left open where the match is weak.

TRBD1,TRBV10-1,CASSHPKDREAFF
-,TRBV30,CAWREDSHTEAFF
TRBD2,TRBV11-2,CASSSPTGGAYNEQFF
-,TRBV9,CASSAQGLADTQYF
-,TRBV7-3,CASSPYGGPSYEQYF
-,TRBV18,CASSPFEKGGEQYF
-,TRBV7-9,CASRMGSSYEQYF
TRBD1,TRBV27,CASSPTGGALSGANVLTF
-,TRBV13,CASSHPTQPGRRGQETQYF
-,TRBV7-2,CASSLNGFGYEQYF
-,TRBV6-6,CASSWRDSQLDTQYF
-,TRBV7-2,CASSLQQTYEQYF
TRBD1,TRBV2,CASSEVRGLSHEQYF
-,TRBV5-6,CASTLGGTEAFF
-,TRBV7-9,CASSLALRGKETQYF
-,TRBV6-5,CASRQTLNTEAFF
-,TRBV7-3,CASSLIASEETQYF
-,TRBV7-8,CASSLKDSTPSSTNEKLFF
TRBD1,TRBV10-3,CAISYDRDSTDTQYF
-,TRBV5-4,CASSLGDFGANVLTF
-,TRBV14,CASSGPIRDTGELFF
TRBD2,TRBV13,CASSLRGGTDTQYF
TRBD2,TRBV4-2,CASSPRGGLGETQYF
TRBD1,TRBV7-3,CASSRTGEETQYF
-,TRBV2,CASSTESNYGYTF
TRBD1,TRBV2,CASGVDRGTSYEQYF
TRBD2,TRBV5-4,CASSVTSGEQETQYF
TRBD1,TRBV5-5,CASNRDRSNNYGYTF
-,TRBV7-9,CASSPTVNTEAFF
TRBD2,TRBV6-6,CASSSGTSGDNEQFF
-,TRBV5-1,CASSLTGSKGTNTEAFF
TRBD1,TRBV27,CASSLLQGVSSGANVLTF
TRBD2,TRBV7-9,CASGSSGRGGTQYF
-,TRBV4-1,CASSHPGRGKSYNEQFF
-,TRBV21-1,CASSKKGRGLASYEQYF
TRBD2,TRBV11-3,CASSLGTSGVGTQYF